The entry below gives a single T cell receptor beta chain sequence along with its context. Its antigen is undetermined. Combining a sample-barcoded 5' primer with a J-beta primer mix, a second PCR ran for roughly 6 to 11 cycles. TCRdb independently ran MiXCR on the 5' RACE reads; one entry per CDR3 protein. The table shows 1.4 million to 1.5 million distinct CDR3 sequences, with roughly 40% occurring only once. This record comes from a study of blood T cells in healthy people across ages. Germline V lookup: CDR1 SGHVS, CDR2 FNYEAQ. CDR3 length equals 16 residues. Study-level points and caveats: For the donors, CMV status was unknown and possibly confounded expanded clonotype changes. Samples with more naive T cells showed higher observed beta diversity.

The source is a woman aged 18 to 35 in good health. This chain connects TRBV7-6 to TRBJ2-7, with TRBD2 matching over 8 bases. Judging by the DNA end, TRBJ2-5 fits better; the J call may be wrong. The specimen sequenced was blood. The CDR3 region has the DNA TGTGCCAGCAGCTTAGCCCCGGGACTAGTAACAGAGACCCAGTACTTC. The encoded protein is CASSLAPGLVTETQYF.